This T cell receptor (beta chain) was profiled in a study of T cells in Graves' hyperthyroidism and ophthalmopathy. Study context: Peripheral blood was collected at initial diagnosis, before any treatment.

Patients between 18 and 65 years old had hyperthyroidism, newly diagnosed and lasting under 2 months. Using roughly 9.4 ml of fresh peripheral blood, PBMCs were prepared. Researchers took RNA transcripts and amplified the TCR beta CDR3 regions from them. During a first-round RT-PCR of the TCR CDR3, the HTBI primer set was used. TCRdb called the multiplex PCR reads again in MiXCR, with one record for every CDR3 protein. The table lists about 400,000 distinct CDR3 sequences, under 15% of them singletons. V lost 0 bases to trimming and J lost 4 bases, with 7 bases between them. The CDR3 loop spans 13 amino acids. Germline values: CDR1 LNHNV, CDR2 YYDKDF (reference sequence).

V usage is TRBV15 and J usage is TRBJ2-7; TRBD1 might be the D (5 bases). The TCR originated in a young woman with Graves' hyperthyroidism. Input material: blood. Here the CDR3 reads CATSRDPGYEQYF. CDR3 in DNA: TGTGCCACCAGCAGAGATCCAGGGTACGAGCAGTACTTC.